This T cell receptor beta chain was retrieved from a study of vaccination and CD4 T cells after COVID-19 (dated by TCRdb to 2021 to 2024). About the full investigation: Convalescent patients had a positive SARS-CoV-2 result on nasal swab PCR, and of these patients, nine had mild disease and one had severe disease. Each participant got two doses of either the Pfizer-BioNTech BNT162b2 vaccine (n=8) or the Moderna mRNA-1273 vaccine (n=2). Post-COVID blood samples from convalescent patients were collected a median of about 100 days after diagnosis, with a range of about 35 to 180 days. Culture stimuli were overlapping spike peptide pools from SARS-CoV-2 and from the common cold coronaviruses HCoV-NL63, HCoV-OC43 and HCoV-229E. Six males and four females were included in the convalescent cohort, with two Hispanic individuals, seven Caucasians, two Asians and one multiracial person represented. As controls, cultures received a CEFX viral epitope pool (the positive control), an HIV-1 Nef peptide pool (the negative control), or no peptide at all. In 10 COVID-19 convalescent patients and several infection-naive healthy vaccine recipients, the spike-specific CD4+ TCR repertoire before mRNA vaccination was compared with the repertoire after mRNA vaccination. Post-vaccine blood samples were obtained a median of around 74 days after the second vaccine dose, with a range of about 13 to 241 days. Overall study results and their limits: Relatively few convalescent patients were included in the study, and early timepoints after natural infection were not analyzed. In convalescent patients, nearly all vaccine-specific clones (304 of 307) were found to be mono-reactive for SARS-CoV-2 spike rather than cross-reactive with common cold coronaviruses. Among the post-vaccine SARS-CoV-2-reactive clones in convalescent patients, a median approximately 90% showed up only after vaccination, which suggests vaccine-specific priming. Although the median number of SARS-CoV-2-reactive clonotypes went up from approximately 20 after infection to 38 after vaccination, the increase was not significant.

The protocol used for the library was PCR. DNA from cultured CD4+ T cells was subjected to TCR sequencing with the Oncomine TCR Beta short-read assay at the Johns Hopkins FTIC core. The QIAamp micro DNA kit was used to extract genomic DNA from the cultured CD4+ T cells. Oncomine TCR Beta libraries from cultured CD4+ T cells were pooled using unique dual indexes and sequenced on an Illumina iSeq 100. As for the authors' bioinformatics: Non-productive sequences were removed, and CDR3s that did not start with C, did not end with F or W, or were shorter than 7 amino acids were discarded. The MANAFEST web application was used to identify antigen-specific clonotypes by comparing peptide-stimulated wells against reference wells and other culture wells. To be called positive, a clone needed an FDR below 0.05, an odds ratio above 5, and a productive frequency above 0.1% in at least two of three replicate wells. Clonotypes that were significantly expanded in both SARS-CoV-2 spike wells and at least one common cold coronavirus spike condition were defined as cross-reactive. CDR3 homology was assessed with Levenshtein distances (stringdist) and unrooted phylogenetic trees (ape) in R version 3.6.1. TCRdb trimmed the raw reads at Q25, called clones with MiXCR and kept productive beta chains. Each CDR3 protein gets just one entry, which takes the most common genes and DNA from the rows behind it. These V and J calls are TCRdb output, not the study's own analysis. This sample comprises approximately 14,000 distinct CDR3 sequences, 28% of them detected only once. About a sixth of the sample goes to the ten largest clones.

On this clonotype itself: Its antigen remains undetermined. It has no much larger one-base neighbor in the sample; base qualities were not kept.

Sequences SGHRS (CDR1) and YFSETQ (CDR2) are obtained from the germline V gene. Germline trimming amounts to 0 bases on V and 3 bases on J, with 6 as the count of junction bases outside the gene matches. Spanning cysteine to phenylalanine, the CDR3 consists of 16 amino acids. The read is trimmed to its CDR3 DNA, 48 bases read in frame from base 1. This sample's treatment or condition label indicates: roughly 10-day PBMC culture with coronavirus spike peptide pools or control peptides (ViraFEST assay). The ViraFEST assay was used in the study, in which antigen-specific T cells were expanded with peptide pools and expanded clonotypes were subsequently identified by TCR sequencing. The positive SARS-CoV-2 PCR tests of the convalescent patients were dated from March to December 2020, before the Alpha, Beta and Delta variants emerged in the United States. Each well held 1.5 million to 2.5 million PBMCs cultured with around 10 ug/ml peptide pools in IMDM containing approximately 5% human AB serum and 10 IU/ml IL-2. Half of the culture medium was replaced with fresh IL-2-containing medium on days 3 and 7. After 10 to 11 days of culture, CD4+ T cells were isolated by negative selection with the EasySep CD4+ T cell isolation kit. Ficoll-Paque Plus gradient centrifugation was used to isolate PBMCs from whole blood, and the isolated PBMCs were then either used fresh or cryopreserved at -140C. Triplicate wells were generally used for each culture condition.

The sequence was collected from a human donor with COVID-19. Recombination connected TRBV5-1 to TRBJ1-3, and TRBD1 matches 7 of the central bases. The specimen was cultured CD4+ T cells from blood. The nucleotide sequence is given as TGCGCCAGCAGCTTGGGGCAGGGGGTTAGTGGAAACACCATATATTTT. Translated, it gives CASSLGQGVSGNTIYF.